The 30 T cell receptor beta chains in this list originate from one sample, sequenced in a study of CD8 T cells in Susac syndrome. The RNA input was roughly 0.45 to 1 ug, and it was reverse transcribed with random hexamers. TCRdb ran MiXCR on the immunoSEQ multiplex PCR reads and lists one entry per CDR3 protein. The repertoire holds about 160,000 distinct CDR3 sequences, with 90% to 96% as singletons. Sequenced material: CD4+ T cells from PBMCs. The receptors originated from a human donor with Susac syndrome.

This clonotype was observed a single time. The chain is built from TRBV19 and TRBJ1-2, with D uncertain. This CDR3 is 13 amino acids long. Trimming took 6 bases from V and 0 from J, leaving 8 bases between them. Germline V CDR1 and CDR2: LNHDA, SQIVND (reference sequence). CDR3 in DNA: TGTGCCAGTAGCCCAGCAGCTAACTATGGCTACACCTTC. Its protein product is CASSPAANYGYTF.

The chain uses TRBV6-5 and TRBJ2-7; 7 positions match TRBD1. The CDR3 is 13 amino acids. V shed 6 bases and J 3 bases; nucleotides not matched to a gene: 5. The V gene's germline CDR1 is MNHEY and CDR2 SVGAGI. CDR3 loop: CASRRQGHYEQYV. For the CDR3, the DNA is TGTGCCAGCAGGAGACAGGGCCACTACGAGCAGTACGTC.

The genes are TRBV29-1 and TRBJ1-4, with 10 positions matching TRBD1. This CDR3 comprises 14 residues. V was pared by 0 bases and J by 11 bases, with 6 bases of the junction left unmatched. Germline V CDR1 and CDR2: SQVTM, ANQGSEA. The CDR3 protein is CSVEEGTGVAKLFF. Here the CDR3 DNA reads TGCAGCGTTGAAGAAGGGACAGGGGTCGCCAAACTGTTTTTT.

This sequence joins TRBV30 and TRBJ2-3; 7 bases map to TRBD2. V shed 4 bases, J shed 7 bases, and the junction held 8 bases outside the gene matches. CDR1 and CDR2 (germline): GTSNPN, SVGIG (reference sequence). The CDR3 loop spans 13 amino acids. CDR3 sequence (DNA): TGTGCCTGGAAGCTAGCGGTGACAAATACGCAGTATTTT. Its translation: CAWKLAVTNTQYF.

This sequence joins TRBV20-1 and TRBJ1-5, with D unresolved. Germline V lookup: CDR1 DFQATT, CDR2 SNEGSKA (reference sequence). V lost 1 base, J lost 4 bases, and 5 bases lay in between. The CDR3 runs to 12 residues. Written as DNA, the CDR3 is TGCAGTGCTAGAGGCGGGAATCAGCCCCAGCATTTT. Amino acid sequence: CSARGGNQPQHF.

The J gene is TRBJ1-1, the V gene TRBV29-1; the D is unclear. The germline CDR1 and CDR2 sequences are SQVTM and ANQGSEA. V shed 2 bases and J shed 8 bases, with 6 bases lying between them. This CDR3 has 10 residues. This CDR3 is CSVERREAFF. DNA of the CDR3: TGCAGCGTTGAACGCAGGGAAGCTTTCTTT.

The J gene is TRBJ1-1, the V gene TRBV29-1, with D perhaps TRBD1 (5 bases). Germline CDR1 and CDR2: SQVTM and ANQGSEA. The CDR3 extends over 13 amino acids. The V end was cut by 7 bases, the J end by 5 bases, with 17 bases between. The chain's CDR3 is CSAFKGGATEAFF. The CDR3 DNA reads as TGCAGCGCCTTTAAAGGAGGGGCGACTGAAGCTTTCTTT.

This clonotype has just one count. The genes are TRBV7-8 and TRBJ1-6; D gene ambiguous. The V and J ends lost 5 bases and 0 bases respectively, with 17 bases between them. The CDR3 is made up of 18 amino acids. Germline CDR1 is SGHVS and CDR2 is FQNEAQ. The CDR3 loop reads CASSLDGGSSSYNSPLHF. CDR3 coding DNA: TGTGCCAGCAGCCTAGACGGCGGCAGCAGCTCCTATAATTCACCCCTCCACTTT.

This clonotype was observed a handful of times. The V gene is TRBV12-3 or TRBV12-4, the J gene TRBJ2-7, with D possibly matching TRBD1 (5 bases). This CDR3 has 12 residues. Trimming pared 4 bases from V and 2 bases from J, leaving 6 bases between. The CDR3 loop is CASSSRAYEQYF. The CDR3 DNA reads as TGTGCCAGCAGTTCCAGGGCCTACGAGCAGTACTTC.

This sequence joins TRBV9 and TRBJ1-2; D is ambiguous. The CDR3 loop spans 12 amino acids. CDR1 and CDR2 (germline): SGDLS, YYNGEE. Trimming left V 3 bases short and J 10 bases short, with 13 bases between. The chain's CDR3 is CASSADYTAYTF. The CDR3 bases are TGTGCCAGCAGCGCCGACTACACGGCCTACACCTTC. The full variable domain, with the rest looked up from reference TRBV9 and TRBJ1-2, is DSGVTQTPKHLITATGQRVTLRCSPRSGDLSVYWYQQSLDQGLQFLIQYYNGEERAKGNILERFSAQQFPDLHSELNLSSLELGDSALYFCASSADYTAYTFGSGTRLTVV.

This chain joins TRBV29-1 and TRBJ1-1; D unclear. The length of the CDR3 is 10 residues. Germline V gene sequence: CDR1 SQVTM, CDR2 ANQGSEA. V was cut by 6 bases and J by 4 bases, with 6 bases left in between. CDR3 sequence: CSVGRTEAFF. CDR3 nucleotide sequence: TGCAGCGTGGGCCGCACTGAAGCTTTCTTT.

This CDR3 reads CSAREDGNQPQHF. The CDR3 region has the DNA TGCAGTGCTAGAGAGGACGGCAATCAGCCCCAGCATTTT. This rearrangement joins TRBV20-1 to TRBJ1-5, with D hard to call. V gave up 0 bases and J gave up 2 bases, with 5 bases separating them. The CDR3 loop spans 13 amino acids. The germline V gene has CDR1 DFQATT and CDR2 SNEGSKA (reference sequence).

CDR3: CSAGRNTQYF. In DNA, the CDR3 is TGCAGTGCTGGTAGGAATACGCAGTATTTT. The rearrangement joins TRBV20-1 to TRBJ2-3, with D unclear. The germline V gene has CDR1 DFQATT and CDR2 SNEGSKA (reference sequence). V lost 5 bases to trimming and J lost 7 bases, with 7 bases between them. The CDR3 loop spans 10 amino acids.

The chain joins TRBV11-2 to TRBJ2-2; the D gene is possibly TRBD1 (6 bases). Germline CDR1 and CDR2: SGHAT and FQNNGV. The CDR3 is 14 residues long. Trimming shortened V by 5 bases and J by 6 bases, and 13 bases separated the two germline ends. CDR3 amino acids: CASSKQTGPGELFF. The CDR3 bases are TGTGCCAGCAGCAAACAGACAGGACCCGGGGAGCTGTTTTTT.

The J gene is TRBJ1-3, the V gene TRBV9; tentative D call: TRBD1 (6 bases). Germline V gene data show CDR1 as SGDLS and CDR2 as YYNGEE. Trimming removed 4 bases at V and 0 bases at J, with 14 bases between. There are 16 residues in the CDR3. CDR3 in DNA: TGTGCCAGCAGCCGCGGACAGCTTAGCTCTGGAAACACCATATATTTT. It translates to CASSRGQLSSGNTIYF.

This chain links TRBV7-3 with TRBJ2-6; D gene uncertain. This CDR3 has 14 amino acids. Germline V gene data show CDR1 as SGHTA and CDR2 as FQGTGA. V was clipped by 3 bases and J by 2 bases, with 5 bases between them. The CDR3 coding sequence is TGTGCCAGCAGCTTGGAGCCTGGGGCCAACGTCCTGACTTTC. Amino acid sequence: CASSLEPGANVLTF.

The CDR3 spells CAWSYQTDTQYF. In DNA form, the CDR3 reads TGTGCCTGGAGTTACCAAACAGATACGCAGTATTTT. V and J are TRBV30 and TRBJ2-3, with D unresolved. Germline V gene data show CDR1 as GTSNPN and CDR2 as SVGIG (reference sequence). The CDR3 totals 12 residues. With 2 bases removed from V and 3 bases from J, the gap between germline ends came to 6 bases.

The chain links TRBV5-4 to TRBJ2-1; no definite D call. Germline loops: CDR1 SGHNT, CDR2 YYREEE (reference sequence). The germline V and J ends were trimmed by 0 bases and 6 bases, with 10 bases remaining between them. The CDR3 is made up of 14 amino acids. The CDR3 protein is CASSLELPSNEQFF. In DNA, the CDR3 is TGTGCCAGCAGCTTGGAGCTACCTTCCAATGAGCAGTTCTTC.

The gene calls are TRBV12-3 or TRBV12-4 and TRBJ1-5; D not resolved. V was trimmed by 2 bases and J by 5 bases, leaving 10 bases between them. This CDR3 is 14 amino acids long. The chain's CDR3 is CASSLRPGYQPQHF. CDR3 sequence (DNA): TGTGCCAGCAGTTTAAGGCCAGGATATCAGCCCCAGCATTTT.

The chain carries TRBV20-1 and TRBJ2-7; 13 nucleotides match TRBD2. Germline V lookup: CDR1 DFQATT, CDR2 SNEGSKA (reference sequence). Losses at the gene ends were 0 bases for V and 4 bases for J; bases not matched to a gene: 6. The CDR3 has 16 residues. Here the CDR3 reads CSARDSRTSGSYEQYF. Written as DNA, the CDR3 is TGCAGTGCTAGAGATTCGAGGACTAGCGGGAGTTACGAGCAGTACTTC.

The chain combines TRBV4-3 with TRBJ1-1; D unresolved. V was clipped by 0 bases and J by 7 bases, with 12 bases between them. The CDR3 spans 14 residues. Germline V lookup: CDR1 LGHNA, CDR2 YSLEER. The CDR3 coding sequence is TGCGCCAGCAGCCAAGATCTTTGGTTGGGTGAAGCTTTCTTT. This gives the protein CASSQDLWLGEAFF.

The rearrangement links TRBV29-1 to TRBJ2-4; TRBD1 is a possible D gene (5 bases). Germline CDR1 and CDR2: SQVTM and ANQGSEA. The germline V and J ends were trimmed by 3 bases and 6 bases, with 12 bases remaining between them. CDR3 length equals 13 residues. DNA of the CDR3: TGCAGCGTTGACGGGCCCCAGGGAAACATTCAGTACTTC. It specifies CSVDGPQGNIQYF.

The CDR3 DNA reads as TGTGCCAGCAGTTACGGCGGAGTGGTTCAAGAGACCCAGTACTTC. As protein: CASSYGGVVQETQYF. The V gene is TRBV6-5, the J gene TRBJ2-5; the D is unclear. CDR1 is MNHEY, CDR2 SVGAGI, per germline. The CDR3 consists of 15 residues. V was clipped by 2 bases and J by 2 bases, with 12 bases between them.

The table lists this clonotype with a few counts. The V and J genes are TRBV19 and TRBJ1-5; D is unclear. V was pared by 7 bases and J by 0 bases, with 4 bases between. Germline V lookup: CDR1 LNHDA, CDR2 SQIVND (reference sequence). The CDR3 sequence is 12 residues long. Written as DNA, the CDR3 is TGTGCCAGTACCGGTAGCAATCAGCCCCAGCATTTT. It specifies CASTGSNQPQHF.

The V and J genes are TRBV7-9 and TRBJ1-2; the D is unclear. CDR3 size: 15 residues. Trimming pared 1 base from V and 1 base from J, leaving 10 bases between. CDR1 and CDR2 from the germline V gene are SEHNR and FQNEAQ (reference sequence). The CDR3 nucleotides are TGTGCCAGCAGCTTAGATTTAAGAAATAACTATGGCTACACCTTC. It translates to CASSLDLRNNYGYTF.

V is TRBV7-2 and J is TRBJ2-3, with a possible D match to TRBD2 (6 bases). Trimming cost V 4 bases and J 3 bases, with 11 bases left between them. This CDR3 is 14 amino acids long. Germline V gene lookup returns CDR1 SGHTA and CDR2 FQGNSA. This chain's CDR3 is CASSWRRGTDTQYF. The CDR3 DNA is TGTGCCAGCAGCTGGAGGAGGGGAACAGATACGCAGTATTTT.

CDR3: CAWRQGLFEKLFF. The CDR3 region has the DNA TGTGCCTGGAGACAGGGGCTTTTTGAAAAACTGTTTTTT. The rearrangement uses TRBV30 and TRBJ1-4, with 7 bases identical to TRBD1. V shed 3 bases, J shed 7 bases, and the junction held 5 bases outside the gene matches. The germline CDR1 and CDR2 sequences are GTSNPN and SVGIG (reference sequence). The CDR3 is 13 amino acids.

V is TRBV4-3 and J is TRBJ1-3; 9 bases align to TRBD1. This CDR3 has 17 residues. Germline V gene sequence: CDR1 LGHNA, CDR2 YSLEER. V shed 1 base and J 7 bases; nucleotides not matched to a gene: 11. The chain's CDR3 is CASSQVGGTGNGNTIYF. DNA of the CDR3: TGCGCCAGCAGCCAAGTAGGCGGGACAGGGAATGGGAACACCATATATTTT.

This clonotype has a handful of counts. DNA of the CDR3: TGTGCCAGCAGCCGCAGGTCCTCTGGGGCCAACGTCCTGACTTTC. Its protein product is CASSRRSSGANVLTF. The chain couples TRBV7-2 to TRBJ2-6; no definite D call. The V and J ends lost 5 bases and 0 bases respectively, with 8 bases between them. Germline-derived CDR1 and CDR2 are SGHTA and FQGNSA. CDR3 size: 15 residues.

The chain has TRBV3-1 and TRBJ2-2; no reliable D call. Trimming took off 1 base at V and 0 bases at J, with 3 bases between the two ends. The V gene's germline CDR1 is LGHDT and CDR2 YNNKEL (reference sequence). The CDR3 loop spans 14 amino acids. CDR3 in amino acids: CASSQATNTGELFF. In nucleotides, the CDR3 is TGTGCCAGCAGCCAAGCTACGAACACCGGGGAGCTGTTTTTT.